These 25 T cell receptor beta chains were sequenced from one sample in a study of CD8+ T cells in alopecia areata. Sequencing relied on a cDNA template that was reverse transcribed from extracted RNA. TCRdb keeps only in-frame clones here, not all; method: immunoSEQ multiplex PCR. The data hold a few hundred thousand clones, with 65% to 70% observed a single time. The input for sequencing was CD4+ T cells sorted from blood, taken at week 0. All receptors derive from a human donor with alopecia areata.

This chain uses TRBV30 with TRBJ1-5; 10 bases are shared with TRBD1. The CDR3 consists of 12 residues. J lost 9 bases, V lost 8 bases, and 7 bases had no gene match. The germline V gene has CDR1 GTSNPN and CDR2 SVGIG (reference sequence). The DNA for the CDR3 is TGTGCCGCCGGACAGGGGGGGTGGCCCCAGCATTTT. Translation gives CAAGQGGWPQHF.

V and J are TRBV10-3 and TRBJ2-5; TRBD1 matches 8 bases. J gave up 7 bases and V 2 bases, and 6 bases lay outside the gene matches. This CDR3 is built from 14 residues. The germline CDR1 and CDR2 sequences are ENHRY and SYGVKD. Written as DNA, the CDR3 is TGTGCCATCAGTGAGGGACAGGGAACAGGGACCCAGTACTTC. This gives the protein CAISEGQGTGTQYF.

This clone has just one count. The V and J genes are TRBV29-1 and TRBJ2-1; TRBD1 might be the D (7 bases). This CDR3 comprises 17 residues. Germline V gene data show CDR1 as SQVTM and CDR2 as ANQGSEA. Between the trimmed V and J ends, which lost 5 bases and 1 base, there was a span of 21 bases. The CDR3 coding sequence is TGCAGCGTTTGCGCAGGGGGGATATCCGGGTCCTACAATGAGCAGTTCTTC. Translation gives CSVCAGGISGSYNEQFF.

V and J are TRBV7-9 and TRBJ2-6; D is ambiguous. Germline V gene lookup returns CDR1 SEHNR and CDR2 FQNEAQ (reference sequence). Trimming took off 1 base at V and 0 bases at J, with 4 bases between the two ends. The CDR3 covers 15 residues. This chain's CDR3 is CASSLETSGANVLTF. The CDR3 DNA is TGTGCCAGCAGCTTAGAAACCTCTGGGGCCAACGTCCTGACTTTC.

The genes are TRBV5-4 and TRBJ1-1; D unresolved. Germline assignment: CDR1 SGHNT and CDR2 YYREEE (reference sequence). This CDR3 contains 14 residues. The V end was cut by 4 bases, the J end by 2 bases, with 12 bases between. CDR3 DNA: TGTGCCAGCAGCATTGACGGCCGCAACACTGAAGCTTTCTTT. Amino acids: CASSIDGRNTEAFF.

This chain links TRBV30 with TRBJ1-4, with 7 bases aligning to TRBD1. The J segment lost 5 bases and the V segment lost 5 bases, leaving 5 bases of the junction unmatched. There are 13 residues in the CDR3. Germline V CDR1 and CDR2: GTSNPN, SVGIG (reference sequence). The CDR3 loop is CAWLDRRNEKLFF. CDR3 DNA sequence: TGTGCCTGGTTGGACAGGCGAAATGAAAAACTGTTTTTT.

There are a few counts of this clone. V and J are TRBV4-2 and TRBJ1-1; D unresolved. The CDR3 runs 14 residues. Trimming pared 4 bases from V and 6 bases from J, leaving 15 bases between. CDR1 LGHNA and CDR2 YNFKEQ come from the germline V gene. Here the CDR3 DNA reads TGTGCCAGCAGCCGAGACAACCGCCGAGCTGAAGCTTTCTTT. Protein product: CASSRDNRRAEAFF.

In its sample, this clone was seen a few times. The CDR3 DNA follows: TGCAGCGCAAGGTCCGTTCAAGAGACCCAGTACTTC. It translates to CSARSVQETQYF. This chain connects TRBV29-1 to TRBJ2-5; no firm D call. CDR3 length equals 12 residues. Deletions cut 7 bases from V and 2 bases from J, with 11 bases between. Germline V gene sequence: CDR1 SQVTM, CDR2 ANQGSEA.

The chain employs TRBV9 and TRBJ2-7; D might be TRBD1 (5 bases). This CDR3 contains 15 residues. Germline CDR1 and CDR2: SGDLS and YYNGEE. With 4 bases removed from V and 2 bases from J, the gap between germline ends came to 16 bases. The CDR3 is CASSLGATKTYEQYF. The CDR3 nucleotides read TGTGCCAGCAGCTTAGGGGCTACCAAAACCTACGAGCAGTACTTC. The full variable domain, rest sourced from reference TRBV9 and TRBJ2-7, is DSGVTQTPKHLITATGQRVTLRCSPRSGDLSVYWYQQSLDQGLQFLIQYYNGEERAKGNILERFSAQQFPDLHSELNLSSLELGDSALYFCASSLGATKTYEQYFGPGTRLTVT.

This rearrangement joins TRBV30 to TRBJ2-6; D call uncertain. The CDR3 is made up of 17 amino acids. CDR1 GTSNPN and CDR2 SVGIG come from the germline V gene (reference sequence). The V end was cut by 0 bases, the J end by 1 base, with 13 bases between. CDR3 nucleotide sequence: TGTGCCTGGAGTGTTTGGGCCCTTACGTCTGGGGCCAACGTCCTGACTTTC. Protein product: CAWSVWALTSGANVLTF.

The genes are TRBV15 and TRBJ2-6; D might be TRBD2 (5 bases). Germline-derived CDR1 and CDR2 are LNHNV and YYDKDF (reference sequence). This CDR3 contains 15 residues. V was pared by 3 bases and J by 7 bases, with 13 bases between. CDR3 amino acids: CATSSAPGGANVLTF. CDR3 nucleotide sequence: TGTGCCACCAGCAGCGCCCCCGGAGGAGCCAACGTCCTGACTTTC. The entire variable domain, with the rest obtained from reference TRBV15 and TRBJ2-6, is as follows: DAMVIQNPRYQVTQFGKPVTLSCSQTLNHNVMYWYQQKSSQAPKLLFHYYDKDFNNEADTPDNFQSRRPNTSFCFLDIRSPGLGDTAMYLCATSSAPGGANVLTFGAGSRLTVL.

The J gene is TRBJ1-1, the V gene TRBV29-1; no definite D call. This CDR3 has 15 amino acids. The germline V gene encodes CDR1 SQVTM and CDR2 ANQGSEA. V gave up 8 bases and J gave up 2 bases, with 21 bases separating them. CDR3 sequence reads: CSLTRPGDYNTEAFF. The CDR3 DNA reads TGCAGCCTTACACGGCCAGGAGACTATAACACTGAAGCTTTCTTT.

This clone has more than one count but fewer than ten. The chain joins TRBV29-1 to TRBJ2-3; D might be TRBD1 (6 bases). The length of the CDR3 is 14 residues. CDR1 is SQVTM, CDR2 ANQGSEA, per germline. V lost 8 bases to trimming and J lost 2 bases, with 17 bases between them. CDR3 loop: CSTALTGSTDTQYF. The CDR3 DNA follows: TGCAGCACCGCTCTAACAGGGTCCACAGATACGCAGTATTTT.

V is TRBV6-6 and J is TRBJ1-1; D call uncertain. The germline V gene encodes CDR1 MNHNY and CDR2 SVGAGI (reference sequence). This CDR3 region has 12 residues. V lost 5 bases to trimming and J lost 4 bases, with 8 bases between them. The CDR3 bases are TGTGCCAGCAGTCAGCGGGGCACTGAAGCTTTCTTT. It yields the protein CASSQRGTEAFF.

The CDR3 coding sequence is TGTGCCAGCAGTGAAAGGACTACCCAAGAGACCCAGTACTTC. Translation: CASSERTTQETQYF. The rearrangement joins TRBV2 to TRBJ2-5; perhaps TRBD2 as D (6 bases). CDR1 and CDR2 from the germline V gene are SNHLY and FYNNEI. Trimming took off 2 bases at V and 1 base at J, with 8 bases between the two ends. The CDR3 loop spans 14 amino acids.

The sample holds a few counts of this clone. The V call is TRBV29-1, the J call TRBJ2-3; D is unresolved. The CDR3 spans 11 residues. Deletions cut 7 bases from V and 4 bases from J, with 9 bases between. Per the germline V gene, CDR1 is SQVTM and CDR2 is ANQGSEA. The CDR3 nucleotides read TGCAGCGGGGGTTTGTCAGATACGCAGTATTTT. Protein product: CSGGLSDTQYF.

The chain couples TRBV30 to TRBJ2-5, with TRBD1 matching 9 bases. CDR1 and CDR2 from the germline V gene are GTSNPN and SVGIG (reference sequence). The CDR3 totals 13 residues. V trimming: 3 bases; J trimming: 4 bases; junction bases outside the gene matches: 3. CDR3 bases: TGTGCCTGGAGGACGACAGGGGGAGAGACCCAGTACTTC. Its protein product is CAWRTTGGETQYF. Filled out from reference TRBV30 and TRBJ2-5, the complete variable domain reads SQTIHQWPATLVQPVGSPLSLECTVEGTSNPNLYWYRQAAGRGLQLLFYSVGIGQISSEVPQNLSASRPQDRQFILSSKKLLLSDSGFYLCAWRTTGGETQYFGPGTRLLVL.

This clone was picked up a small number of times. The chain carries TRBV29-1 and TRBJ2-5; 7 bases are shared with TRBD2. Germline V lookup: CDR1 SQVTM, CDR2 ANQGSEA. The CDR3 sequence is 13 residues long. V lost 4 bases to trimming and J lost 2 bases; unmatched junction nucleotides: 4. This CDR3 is CSVGLATQETQYF. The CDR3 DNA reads TGCAGCGTTGGACTAGCTACTCAAGAGACCCAGTACTTC.

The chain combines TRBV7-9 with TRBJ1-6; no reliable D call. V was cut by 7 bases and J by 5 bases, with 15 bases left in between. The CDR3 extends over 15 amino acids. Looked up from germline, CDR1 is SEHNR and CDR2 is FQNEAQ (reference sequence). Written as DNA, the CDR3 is TGTGCCAGCACCACCGGGATACTGAATAATTCACCCCTCCACTTT. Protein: CASTTGILNNSPLHF.

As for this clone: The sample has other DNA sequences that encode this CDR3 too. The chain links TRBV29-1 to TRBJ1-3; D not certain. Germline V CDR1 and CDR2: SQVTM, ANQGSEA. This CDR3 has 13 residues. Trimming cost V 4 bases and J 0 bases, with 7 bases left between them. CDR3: CSVVGNSGNTIYF. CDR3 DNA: TGCAGCGTTGTGGGTAACTCTGGAAACACCATATATTTT.

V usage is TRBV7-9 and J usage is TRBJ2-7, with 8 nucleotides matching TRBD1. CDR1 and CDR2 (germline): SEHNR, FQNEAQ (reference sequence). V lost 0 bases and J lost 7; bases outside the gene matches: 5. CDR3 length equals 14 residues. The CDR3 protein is CASSLAGTGEEQYF. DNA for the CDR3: TGTGCCAGCAGCTTAGCCGGGACAGGTGAGGAGCAGTACTTC.

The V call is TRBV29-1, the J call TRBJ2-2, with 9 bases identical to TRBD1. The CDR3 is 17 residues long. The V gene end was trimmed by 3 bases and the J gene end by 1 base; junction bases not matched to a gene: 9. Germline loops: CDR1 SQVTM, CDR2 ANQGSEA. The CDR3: CSVDYTGGAGNTGELFF. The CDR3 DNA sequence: TGCAGCGTTGATTACACAGGGGGCGCGGGGAACACCGGGGAGCTGTTTTTT.

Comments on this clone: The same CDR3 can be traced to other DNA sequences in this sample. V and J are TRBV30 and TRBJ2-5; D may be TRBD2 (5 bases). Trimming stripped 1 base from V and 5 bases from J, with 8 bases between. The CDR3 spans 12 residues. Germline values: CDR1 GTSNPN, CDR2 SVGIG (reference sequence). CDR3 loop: CAWSGGPETQYF. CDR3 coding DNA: TGTGCCTGGAGTGGAGGGCCGGAGACCCAGTACTTC. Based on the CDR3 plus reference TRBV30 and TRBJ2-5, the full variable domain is SQTIHQWPATLVQPVGSPLSLECTVEGTSNPNLYWYRQAAGRGLQLLFYSVGIGQISSEVPQNLSASRPQDRQFILSSKKLLLSDSGFYLCAWSGGPETQYFGPGTRLLVL.

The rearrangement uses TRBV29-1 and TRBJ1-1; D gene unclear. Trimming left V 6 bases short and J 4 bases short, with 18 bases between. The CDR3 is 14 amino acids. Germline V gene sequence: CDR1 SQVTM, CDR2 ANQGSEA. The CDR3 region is CSVQLTIRGTEAFF. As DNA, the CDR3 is TGCAGCGTACAGCTCACGATACGGGGCACTGAAGCTTTCTTT.

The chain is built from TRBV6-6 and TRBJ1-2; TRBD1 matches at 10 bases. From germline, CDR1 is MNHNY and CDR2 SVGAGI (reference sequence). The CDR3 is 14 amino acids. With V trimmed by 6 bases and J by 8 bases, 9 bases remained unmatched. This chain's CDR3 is CASRSGTGEKGYTF. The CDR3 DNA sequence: TGTGCCAGCAGATCCGGGACAGGGGAAAAGGGCTACACCTTC.